The 14 T cell receptor beta chains below were found in one sample sequenced in a study of brain T cells in children with intractable seizures. The table came from immunoSEQ multiplex PCR; TCRdb's copy has only in-frame clones and leaves some out. The sample has around 100,000 clones, 90% to 95% seen once. Source: peripheral blood, taken at surgery. The receptors here all came from a boy in the first two years of life with hemimegalencephaly and intractable seizures.

This clone was seen just once. The chain employs TRBV28 and TRBJ2-7; 9 bases fit TRBD1. The CDR3 spans 16 residues. Trimming cost V 3 bases and J 5 bases; bases outside gene matches: 11. Looked up from germline, CDR1 is MDHEN and CDR2 is SYDVKM. The CDR3 DNA reads as TGTGCCAGCAGTTTGCTCGACAGGGGGGTCGTCGACGAGCAGTACTTC. This codes for CASSLLDRGVVDEQYF.

The V call is TRBV27, the J call TRBJ2-5; the match to TRBD1 covers 7 bases. With 8 bases clipped from V and 0 bases from J, the junction kept 6 bases outside the gene matches. Looked up from germline, CDR1 is MNHEY and CDR2 is SMNVEV (reference sequence). This CDR3 is built from 14 residues. CDR3 sequence: CASGKTGYQETQYF. In DNA form, the CDR3 reads TGTGCCAGCGGGAAGACAGGGTACCAAGAGACCCAGTACTTC.

This clone was picked up one time. The gene calls are TRBV6-5 and TRBJ1-5; D gene unclear. The CDR3 extends over 15 amino acids. The germline V and J ends were trimmed by 6 bases and 4 bases, with 16 bases remaining between them. From germline, CDR1 is MNHEY and CDR2 SVGAGI. The CDR3 region is CASRTPYRENQPQHF. Here the CDR3 DNA reads TGTGCCAGCAGGACGCCCTACCGGGAAAATCAGCCCCAGCATTTT.

This chain joins TRBV6-5 and TRBJ2-5; 9 bases line up with TRBD2. The CDR3 has 12 residues. Germline CDR1 reads MNHEY; CDR2 reads SVGAGI. V lost 8 bases to trimming and J lost 4 bases; unmatched junction nucleotides: 2. CDR3 sequence reads: CASGSGRETQYF. The CDR3, as DNA: TGTGCCAGCGGTAGCGGGAGAGAGACCCAGTACTTC.

The DNA for the CDR3 is TGTGCCAGCAGTTTACTTGACTGGAACACTGAAGCTTTCTTT. Translated: CASSLLDWNTEAFF. The V and J genes are TRBV27 and TRBJ1-1, with D uncertain. Trimming shortened V by 2 bases and J by 1 base, and 8 bases separated the two germline ends. There are 14 residues in the CDR3. The germline gives CDR1 MNHEY, CDR2 SMNVEV (reference sequence).

The chain couples TRBV21-1 to TRBJ2-2; TRBD1 is the table's D call and was not checked against the DNA. TRBV21-1 is an annotated pseudogene. The length of the CDR3 is 12 residues. As DNA, the CDR3 is TGTGCCAGCAGGAACAACAGGGGGGACAGGAGTTTT. It specifies CASRNNRGDRSF.

V usage is TRBV29-1 and J usage is TRBJ2-5; 8 nucleotides match TRBD1. Per the germline V gene, CDR1 is SQVTM and CDR2 is ANQGSEA. The CDR3 length is 13 residues. CDR3 loop: CSYGQGAGETQYF. Here the CDR3 DNA reads TGCAGTTACGGCCAGGGGGCAGGGGAGACCCAGTACTTC.

J is TRBJ2-3 and V is TRBV24-1; TRBD1 agrees at 10 bases. The germline gives CDR1 KGHDR, CDR2 SFDVKD. V shed 4 bases, J shed 6 bases, and the junction held 6 bases outside the gene matches. The CDR3 runs to 15 residues. CDR3 in DNA: TGTGCCACCAGTGACCAAGGACAGGGGGGGGATACGCAGTATTTT. This translates into CATSDQGQGGDTQYF.

This clone showed up just once. The J gene is TRBJ2-7, the V gene TRBV7-2, with TRBD2 matching 8 bases. The germline V gene has CDR1 SGHTA and CDR2 FQGNSA. CDR3 length: 15 amino acids. J was trimmed by 4 bases and V by 5 bases; bases with no gene match: 10. This chain's CDR3 is CASSPESGGGYEQYF. In DNA form, the CDR3 reads TGTGCCAGCAGCCCCGAAAGCGGGGGAGGGTACGAGCAGTACTTC.

The V call is TRBV20-1, the J call TRBJ2-1; 8 bases are shared with TRBD2. Germline trimming cut 3 bases from V and 4 bases from J; bases unmatched to any gene: 5. CDR1 DFQATT and CDR2 SNEGSKA come from the germline V gene (reference sequence). This CDR3 is built from 14 residues. The CDR3 nucleotides are TGCAGTGCTAGTATCCTAGCGGGTTACAATGAGCAGTTCTTC. Translated: CSASILAGYNEQFF.

This clone has a single count. The chain carries TRBV18 and TRBJ1-1, with unresolved D. Trimming stripped 1 base from V and 3 bases from J, with 9 bases between. Germline values: CDR1 KGHSH, CDR2 LQKENI. The CDR3 is 14 amino acids. CDR3 sequence reads: CASSPRQDYTEAFF. CDR3 sequence (DNA): TGTGCCAGCTCACCACGTCAAGATTACACTGAAGCTTTCTTT. Full variable domain (missing parts from reference TRBV18 and TRBJ1-1): NAGVMQNPRHLVRRRGQEARLRCSPMKGHSHVYWYRQLPEEGLKFMVYLQKENIIDESGMPKERFSAEFPKEGPSILRIQQVVRGDSAAYFCASSPRQDYTEAFFGQGTRLTVV.

The sample holds a few counts of this clone. The chain employs TRBV19 and TRBJ1-1, with TRBD1 as a possible D gene (6 bases). The germline V and J ends were trimmed by 4 bases and 4 bases, with 16 bases remaining between them. Germline V lookup: CDR1 LNHDA, CDR2 SQIVND (reference sequence). CDR3 length: 15 residues. CDR3 region: CASSTRYRERTEAFF. Written as DNA, the CDR3 is TGTGCCAGTAGTACGCGGTACAGGGAGCGCACTGAAGCTTTCTTT.

The chain joins TRBV29-1 to TRBJ2-5, with 10 positions matching TRBD1. This CDR3 region has 14 residues. V lost 3 bases, J lost 4 bases, and 5 bases stayed unmatched. CDR1 and CDR2 from the germline V gene are SQVTM and ANQGSEA. CDR3 DNA: TGCAGCGTTGAGGGACAGGGGAGAAGAGAGACCCAGTACTTC. Residues: CSVEGQGRRETQYF.

The J gene is TRBJ2-2, the V gene TRBV5-1; D remains ambiguous. This CDR3 has 15 amino acids. The V end was cut by 0 bases, the J end by 6 bases, with 12 bases between. Germline CDR1 is SGHRS and CDR2 is YFSETQ. The CDR3 nucleotides read TGCGCCAGCAGCTTGGGGCAGGCTGTTGCCGGGGAGCTGTTTTTT. This codes for CASSLGQAVAGELFF.